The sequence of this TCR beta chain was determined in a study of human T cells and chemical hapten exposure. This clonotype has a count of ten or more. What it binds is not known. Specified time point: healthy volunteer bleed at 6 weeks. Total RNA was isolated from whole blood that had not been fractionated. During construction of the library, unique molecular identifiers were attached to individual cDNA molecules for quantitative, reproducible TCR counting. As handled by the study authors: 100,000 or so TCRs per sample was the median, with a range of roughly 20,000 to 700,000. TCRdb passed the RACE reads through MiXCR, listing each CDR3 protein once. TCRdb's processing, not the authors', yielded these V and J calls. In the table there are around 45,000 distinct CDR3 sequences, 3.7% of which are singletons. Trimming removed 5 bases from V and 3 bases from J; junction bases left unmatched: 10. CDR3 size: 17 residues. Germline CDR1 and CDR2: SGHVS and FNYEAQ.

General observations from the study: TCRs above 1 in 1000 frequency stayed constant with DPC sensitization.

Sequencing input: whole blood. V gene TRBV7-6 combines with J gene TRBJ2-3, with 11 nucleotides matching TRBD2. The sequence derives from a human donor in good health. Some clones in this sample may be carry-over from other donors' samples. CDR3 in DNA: TGTGCCAGCAGCGCTCAGACTAGCGGGATGGGTACAGATACGCAGTATTTT. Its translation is CASSAQTSGMGTDTQYF.